Below are 24 T cell receptor beta chains sequenced from a single sample in a study of T cell repertoires in cytomegalovirus infection. What these receptors recognize is not known. Via MiXCR, TCRdb re-called the reads, giving one row per CDR3 protein. Counted here are about 920,000 distinct CDR3 sequences, roughly 30% occurring once; the ten biggest clones make up around 15%. The sample consisted of cultured CD8+ T cells from PBMCs, taken from culture after CMV antigen stimulation. These receptors were taken from a human donor in good health (CMV status not recorded). Some clones in this sample may be carry-over from other donors' samples.

Regarding this clonotype: A read error may explain this, as a much larger clone is one base away. The genes are TRBV11-3 and TRBJ2-1; maybe TRBD2 (5 bases). CDR1 and CDR2 from the germline V gene are SGHNT and YENEEA. CDR3 length equals 15 residues. The chain's CDR3 is CASSLEPSSYNEHFF. The CDR3 DNA reads TGTGCCAGCAGCTTAGAGCCTAGCTCCTACAATGAGCATTTCTTC.

The genes are TRBV4-1 and TRBJ2-6; D call uncertain. Trimming removed 2 bases from V and 0 bases from J, with 11 bases in between. The CDR3 sequence is 17 residues long. The germline gives CDR1 MGHRA, CDR2 YSYEKL. The CDR3 reads CASSQSPVTSGANVLTF. CDR3 nucleotide sequence: TGCGCCAGCAGCCAAAGCCCAGTCACCTCTGGGGCCAACGTCCTGACTTTC.

A word on this clonotype: A much larger clone lies a single base off, so this may be a read error. The chain recombines TRBV7-6 with TRBJ2-1, with unresolved D. Germline V gene sequence: CDR1 SGHVS, CDR2 FNYEAQ. CDR3 size: 13 residues. CDR3 amino acids: CANSLGRTNEQFF. CDR3 in DNA: TGTGCCAACAGCTTAGGTCGAACTAATGAGCAGTTCTTC.

The chain joins TRBV15 to TRBJ2-5, with a possible D match to TRBD2 (5 bases). CDR1 LNHNV and CDR2 YYDKDF come from the germline V gene (reference sequence). The V end was cut by 2 bases, the J end by 1 base, with 11 bases between. The CDR3 loop spans 15 amino acids. CDR3 sequence: CATSRTLRGQETQYF. DNA for the CDR3: TGTGCCACCAGCAGAACACTCCGGGGCCAAGAGACCCAGTACTTC. The full variable domain, in which reference TRBV15 and TRBJ2-5 provide the parts outside the CDR3, is DAMVIQNPRYQVTQFGKPVTLSCSQTLNHNVMYWYQQKSSQAPKLLFHYYDKDFNNEADTPDNFQSRRPNTSFCFLDIRSPGLGDTAMYLCATSRTLRGQETQYFGPGTRLLVL.

The CDR3 spells CASSLELVGGTDTQYF. DNA of the CDR3: TGTGCCAGCAGCTTAGAACTAGTGGGGGGCACAGATACGCAGTATTTT. J is TRBJ2-3 and V is TRBV11-2, with D tentatively TRBD1 or TRBD2 (5 bases each). Germline lookup yields CDR1 SGHAT and CDR2 FQNNGV. V lost 0 bases and J 1 base, leaving 11 bases between the germline ends. The CDR3 totals 16 residues.

There are a few counts of this clonotype. This chain uses TRBV6-2 or TRBV6-3 with TRBJ2-2, with D hard to call. V lost 0 bases and J lost 3, with 14 bases in between. The CDR3 consists of 17 residues. Germline lookup yields CDR1 MNHEY and CDR2 SVGEGT. CDR3 in amino acids: CASSYSLPGLDTGELFF. CDR3 bases: TGTGCCAGCAGTTACTCTCTTCCGGGCCTTGACACCGGGGAGCTGTTTTTT.

This clonotype was found a few times. The chain is built from TRBV7-6 and TRBJ1-6; 8 bases match TRBD1. Germline V gene sequence: CDR1 SGHVS, CDR2 FNYEAQ. The CDR3 extends over 15 amino acids. With V trimmed by 5 bases and J by 9 bases, 9 bases remained unmatched. CDR3 coding DNA: TGTGCCAGCAGCCCGACAGGGGCGGATTCTTCACCCCTCCACTTT. The encoded protein is CASSPTGADSSPLHF.

The chain combines TRBV28 with TRBJ2-3; D not resolved. The V gene lost 1 base and the J gene lost 14 bases, with 13 bases spanning the gap. Germline lookup yields CDR1 MDHEN and CDR2 SYDVKM. This CDR3 spans 12 amino acids. The CDR3 loop is CASSLSSLGRYF. The CDR3 region has the DNA TGTGCCAGCAGTTTATCGTCCCTCGGCAGGTATTTT.

In this sample, this clonotype turned up a few times. The gene calls are TRBV6-5 and TRBJ1-5, with 7 positions matching TRBD1. The CDR3 loop spans 19 amino acids. Germline V gives CDR1 MNHEY, CDR2 SVGAGI. The junction had 12 bases not matched to a gene; V was cut back by 1 base and J by 0 bases. The DNA for the CDR3 is TGTGCCAGCAGTTACTTTATCCCTACACAGGGGTATAGCAATCAGCCCCAGCATTTT. Its protein product is CASSYFIPTQGYSNQPQHF.

This clonotype was seen just once. The chain recombines TRBV7-9 with TRBJ1-5; TRBD1 agrees at 7 bases. V was clipped by 4 bases and J by 7 bases; unmatched bases: 4. This CDR3 comprises 13 residues. Germline V gives CDR1 SEHNR, CDR2 FQNEAQ (reference sequence). The CDR3 sequence is CASSSGQMQPQHF. CDR3 in DNA: TGTGCCAGCAGCTCGGGACAGATGCAGCCCCAGCATTTT.

This clonotype was detected a few times. J is TRBJ1-2 and V is TRBV6-6, with D possibly being TRBD1 (5 bases). Germline V gene sequence: CDR1 MNHNY, CDR2 SVGAGI (reference sequence). The CDR3 is 14 amino acids. V lost 0 bases and J 4 bases, leaving 9 bases between the germline ends. The CDR3, as DNA: TGTGCCAGCAGTTACTCGATGGGACCCTATGGCTACACCTTC. The encoded protein is CASSYSMGPYGYTF.

At least ten counts were recorded for this clonotype. The V gene is TRBV7-8, the J gene TRBJ2-3, with D unresolved. The V end was cut by 2 bases, the J end by 0 bases, with 15 bases between. Germline-derived CDR1 and CDR2 are SGHVS and FQNEAQ. The CDR3 sequence is 17 residues long. CDR3 DNA: TGTGCCAGCAGCTTACGGATCGGTGACTCTAGCACAGATACGCAGTATTTT. Protein product: CASSLRIGDSSTDTQYF.

V gene TRBV12-3 or TRBV12-4 combines with J gene TRBJ2-1; TRBD2 agrees at 8 bases. After removal of 7 bases from V and 7 bases from J, the junction contained 12 bases not matched to a gene. CDR3 size: 15 residues. The chain's CDR3 is CASTVLAVKSNEQFF. The CDR3 DNA is TGTGCCAGCACTGTACTAGCGGTTAAAAGTAATGAGCAGTTCTTC.

V gene TRBV7-6 combines with J gene TRBJ1-1; a possible D gene is TRBD1 (5 bases). Germline lookup yields CDR1 SGHVS and CDR2 FNYEAQ. The CDR3 covers 15 residues. V was clipped by 5 bases and J by 6 bases, with 19 bases between them. CDR3 in DNA: TGTGCCAGCAGCGCTCATCCAGGGCCGAATCCTGAAGCTTTCTTT. Translating it yields CASSAHPGPNPEAFF.

In its sample, this clonotype was seen once. The rearrangement uses TRBV12-3 or TRBV12-4 and TRBJ2-1; a possible D gene is TRBD2 (5 bases). V was trimmed by 3 bases and J by 0 bases, leaving 12 bases between them. The CDR3 spans 16 residues. The DNA for the CDR3 is TGTGCCAGCAGTTTTGTGGGAGAGAGCTCCTACAATGAGCAGTTCTTC. As protein: CASSFVGESSYNEQFF.

The chain uses TRBV18 and TRBJ1-2, with D tentatively TRBD1 (6 bases). V was trimmed by 1 base and J by 5 bases, leaving 14 bases between them. CDR3 length equals 15 residues. CDR1 and CDR2 (germline): KGHSH, LQKENI. CDR3 protein: CASSPRAGDGYGYTF. The CDR3 nucleotides are TGTGCCAGCTCACCACGGGCAGGGGATGGATATGGCTACACCTTC.

This clonotype occurred a few times. The chain links TRBV6-2 or TRBV6-3 to TRBJ1-1; 7 nucleotides line up with TRBD1. Looked up from germline, CDR1 is MNHEY and CDR2 is SVGEGT. The junction had 7 bases not matched to a gene; V was cut back by 6 bases and J by 3 bases. The CDR3 loop spans 14 amino acids. The CDR3 nucleotides are TGTGCCAGCAGGCAAACAGGGGCCTACACTGAAGCTTTCTTT. Translated, it gives CASRQTGAYTEAFF.

This clonotype was counted only a few times. The chain links TRBV2 to TRBJ2-1, with TRBD1 matching 8 bases. V lost 9 bases to trimming and J lost 6 bases; unmatched junction nucleotides: 7. Germline loops: CDR1 SNHLY, CDR2 FYNNEI. The CDR3 has 13 residues. CDR3 residues: CARVDRVSNEQFF. The CDR3 DNA is TGTGCCAGGGTGGACAGGGTGAGCAATGAGCAGTTCTTC.

In its sample, this clonotype was seen many times. The chain recombines TRBV7-8 with TRBJ1-1; unclear D gene. Trimming pared 4 bases from V and 5 bases from J, leaving 5 bases between. The CDR3 extends over 11 amino acids. Germline loops: CDR1 SGHVS, CDR2 FQNEAQ. CDR3: CASSSRTEAFF. The CDR3 coding sequence is TGTGCCAGCAGCTCCCGAACTGAAGCTTTCTTT. Full variable domain (missing parts from reference TRBV7-8 and TRBJ1-1): GAGVSQSPRYKVAKRGQDVALRCDPISGHVSLFWYQQALGQGPEFLTYFQNEAQLDKSGLPSDRFFAERPEGSVSTLKIQRTQQEDSAVYLCASSSRTEAFFGQGTRLTVV.

V usage is TRBV12-3 or TRBV12-4 and J usage is TRBJ1-1; 7 nucleotides agree with TRBD1. This CDR3 is 13 amino acids long. Germline trimming cut 6 bases from V and 4 bases from J; bases unmatched to any gene: 5. The CDR3 here is CASSTGQATEAFF. For the CDR3, the DNA is TGTGCCAGCAGCACCGGACAGGCCACTGAAGCTTTCTTT.

In this sample, this clonotype turned up many times. The V and J genes are TRBV7-6 and TRBJ1-1; tentatively, D is TRBD1 (5 bases). The V end lost 1 base, the J end lost 4 bases, and 13 bases lay between the germline ends. The CDR3 has 15 amino acids. Germline CDR1 is SGHVS and CDR2 is FNYEAQ. In nucleotides, the CDR3 is TGTGCCAGCAGCTTAGGGGACGGACGGCCCACTGAAGCTTTCTTT. As protein: CASSLGDGRPTEAFF.

The genes are TRBV27 and TRBJ2-5; D is possibly TRBD2 (5 bases). Germline CDR1 is MNHEY and CDR2 is SMNVEV (reference sequence). The CDR3 runs 13 residues. The V end lost 3 bases, the J end lost 3 bases, and 8 bases lay between the germline ends. DNA of the CDR3: TGTGCCAGCAGTTTCATCGGGGAAGAGACCCAGTACTTC. This codes for CASSFIGEETQYF.

The chain employs TRBV13 and TRBJ1-4; D perhaps matches TRBD1 (6 bases). Germline V lookup: CDR1 PRHDT, CDR2 FYEKMQ (reference sequence). V gave up 6 bases and J gave up 3 bases, with 29 bases separating them. CDR3 length: 20 amino acids. In DNA form, the CDR3 reads TGTGCCAGCAGTCGTAACGGCGGGACATGGGGCTTTGCAGCTAATGAAAAACTGTTTTTT. Amino acid sequence: CASSRNGGTWGFAANEKLFF.

This clonotype occurred a few times. The chain recombines TRBV6-6 with TRBJ1-5; no firm D call. The germline V and J ends were trimmed by 0 bases and 2 bases, with 8 bases remaining between them. Germline-derived CDR1 and CDR2 are MNHNY and SVGAGI (reference sequence). The CDR3 totals 15 residues. This chain's CDR3 is CASSYSPVGNQPQHF. The CDR3 DNA sequence: TGTGCCAGCAGTTACTCGCCAGTGGGCAATCAGCCCCAGCATTTT.